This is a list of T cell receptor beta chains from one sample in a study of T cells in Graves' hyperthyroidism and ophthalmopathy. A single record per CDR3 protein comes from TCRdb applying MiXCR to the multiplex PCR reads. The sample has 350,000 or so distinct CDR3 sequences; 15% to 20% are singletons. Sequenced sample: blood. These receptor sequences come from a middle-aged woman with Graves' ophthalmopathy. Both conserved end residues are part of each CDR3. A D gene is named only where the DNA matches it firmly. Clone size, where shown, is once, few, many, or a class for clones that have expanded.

CAWSGRGGQPQHF | TGTGCCTGGAGTGGTCGGGGCGGTCAGCCCCAGCATTTT | TRBJ1-5 | many | TRBV30 | NA
CVSSEGRAYEQYF | TGTGTCAGCAGTGAAGGCAGGGCTTACGAGCAGTACTTC | TRBJ2-7 | many | TRBV6-1 | NA
CASSFGGDEQYF | TGTGCCAGCAGCTTTGGGGGGGACGAGCAGTACTTC | TRBJ2-7 | many | TRBV12-3/TRBV12-4 | TRBD2
CASSPRPGLAGPTYEQYF | TGCGCCAGCAGCCCCCGACCGGGACTAGCGGGTCCGACCTACGAGCAGTACTTC | TRBJ2-7 | NA | TRBV4-1 | TRBD2
CSARDIADYEQYF | TGCAGTGCTAGAGATATAGCGGACTACGAGCAGTACTTC | TRBJ2-7 | NA | TRBV20-1 | NA
CASSHRDKANKNIQYF | TGCGCCAGCAGCCATCGGGACAAGGCGAACAAAAACATTCAGTACTTC | TRBJ2-4 | many | TRBV4-1 | NA
CASRVAGVPSYEQYF | TGTGCCAGCAGAGTTGCAGGGGTTCCCTCCTACGAGCAGTACTTC | TRBJ2-7 | many | TRBV12-3/TRBV12-4 | NA
CSVENGKNYEQYF | TGCAGCGTTGAAAACGGAAAGAACTACGAGCAGTACTTC | TRBJ2-7 | many | TRBV29-1 | NA
CAWSVKSDFYEQYF | TGTGCCTGGAGTGTAAAGTCAGATTTCTACGAGCAGTACTTC | TRBJ2-7 | many | TRBV30 | NA
CASSPGRQGEETQYF | TGTGCCAGCAGCCCCGGGAGGCAGGGGGAAGAGACCCAGTACTTC | TRBJ2-5 | many | TRBV7-3 | NA
CASSISGRALTGELFF | TGTGCCAGCAGTATTAGCGGGAGGGCCTTAACCGGGGAGCTGTTTTTT | TRBJ2-2 | many | TRBV12-3/TRBV12-4 | TRBD2
CASSPSPRANTEAFF | TGTGCCAGCAGTCCGTCGCCGAGGGCGAACACTGAAGCTTTCTTT | TRBJ1-1 | many | TRBV28 | NA
CASSTRGGIGETQYF | TGTGCCAGCAGCACCCGGGGAGGTATCGGAGAGACCCAGTACTTC | TRBJ2-5 | few | TRBV28 | NA
CASSWTGDTEAFF | TGCGCCAGCAGCTGGACAGGGGACACTGAAGCTTTCTTT | TRBJ1-1 | few | TRBV5-1 | TRBD1
CASGLVPLFYQGTDTQYF | TGTGCTAGTGGTTTGGTCCCCCTGTTTTACCAGGGCACAGATACGCAGTATTTT | TRBJ2-3 | many | TRBV12-5 | NA
CASSLVSPPSSNTGELFF | TGTGCCAGCAGCTTAGTATCCCCCCCTAGCTCGAACACCGGGGAGCTGTTTTTT | TRBJ2-2 | many | TRBV11-2 | NA
CASRGAGVVEQYF | TGTGCCAGCAGGGGAGCGGGAGTGGTCGAGCAGTACTTC | TRBJ2-7 | NA | TRBV6-1 | TRBD2
CASSPVDRVDQETQYF | TGTGCCAGCTCACCTGTGGACAGGGTGGACCAAGAGACCCAGTACTTC | TRBJ2-5 | many | TRBV18 | TRBD1
CASSDGGLYSQYF | TGTGCCAGCAGTGACGGTGGGCTTTATAGCCAGTACTTC | TRBJ2-5 | few | TRBV6-1 | NA
CAWSVIDWSNYGYTF | TGTGCCTGGAGTGTGATCGACTGGTCTAACTATGGCTACACCTTC | TRBJ1-2 | NA | TRBV30 | NA
CASSVRDPYEQYF | TGTGCCAGCAGTGTTAGGGATCCCTACGAGCAGTACTTC | TRBJ2-7 | many | TRBV6-1 | NA
CASRRGAYEQYF | TGTGCCAGCAGGAGAGGGGCCTACGAGCAGTACTTC | TRBJ2-7 | NA | TRBV12-3/TRBV12-4 | NA
CASSPGLASLVGPTGELFF | TGCGCCAGCAGCCCGGGACTAGCGTCCCTAGTGGGGCCCACCGGGGAGCTGTTTTTT | TRBJ2-2 | many | TRBV5-1 | TRBD2
CAWSVGPNTEAFF | TGTGCCTGGAGTGTGGGTCCTAACACTGAAGCTTTCTTT | TRBJ1-1 | many | TRBV30 | NA
CASSDGAGGGELFF | TGTGCCAGCAGCGACGGGGCGGGAGGAGGGGAGCTGTTTTTT | TRBJ2-2 | NA | TRBV3-1 | TRBD2
CASSFKQYNSPLHF | TGTGCCAGCAGTTTTAAGCAGTATAATTCACCCCTCCACTTT | TRBJ1-6 | NA | TRBV12-3/TRBV12-4 | NA
CASSPASGLYNEQFF | TGTGCCAGCAGTCCTGCTAGCGGACTTTACAATGAGCAGTTCTTC | TRBJ2-1 | many | TRBV3-1 | TRBD2
CSVLQGGETQYF | TGCAGCGTTCTACAGGGTGGAGAGACCCAGTACTTC | TRBJ2-5 | many | TRBV29-1 | NA
CASSQDRAQGASGANVLTF | TGCGCCAGCAGCCAAGATCGGGCACAGGGGGCGTCCGGGGCCAACGTCCTGACTTTC | TRBJ2-6 | NA | TRBV4-1 | TRBD1
CSARDGQQNTEAFF | TGCAGTGCTAGAGATGGACAGCAGAACACTGAAGCTTTCTTT | TRBJ1-1 | many | TRBV20-1 | NA
CASSLSSGRRNTGELFF | TGTGCCAGCAGCTTATCTAGCGGGAGAAGGAACACCGGGGAGCTGTTTTTT | TRBJ2-2 | many | TRBV7-2 | TRBD2
CASSFGIYQPQHF | TGTGCCAGCAGTTTTGGGATCTATCAGCCCCAGCATTTT | TRBJ1-5 | many | TRBV12-3/TRBV12-4 | NA
CASSEGAGGPYEQYF | TGTGCCAGCAGTGAAGGTGCGGGAGGCCCCTACGAGCAGTACTTC | TRBJ2-7 | many | TRBV6-1 | TRBD2
CSAIRAETQYF | TGCAGTGCTATCCGGGCGGAGACCCAGTACTTC | TRBJ2-5 | many | TRBV20-1 | NA
CASGTQTQYF | TGCGCCAGCGGGACCCAGACCCAGTACTTC | TRBJ2-5 | many | TRBV10-2 | NA
CASSLGTGVSEAFF | TGCGCCAGCAGCTTGGGGACAGGGGTTTCTGAAGCTTTCTTT | TRBJ1-1 | many | TRBV5-1 | TRBD1
CSVGGDRVLHGYTF | TGCAGCGTTGGCGGGGACAGGGTGCTCCATGGCTACACCTTC | TRBJ1-2 | many | TRBV29-1 | TRBD1
CASSEGLAGGQETQYF | TGTGCCAGCAGTGAGGGACTAGCGGGAGGCCAAGAGACCCAGTACTTC | TRBJ2-5 | many | TRBV2 | TRBD2
CASSQDSGTLVYGQYF | TGCGCCAGCAGCCAAGATTCGGGGACATTGGTCTACGGGCAGTACTTC | TRBJ2-7 | many | TRBV4-3 | NA
CASSAYGQNTEAFF | TGTGCCAGCAGCGCCTATGGACAGAACACTGAAGCTTTCTTT | TRBJ1-1 | NA | TRBV9 | NA
CASSEGVNTEAFF | TGTGCCAGCAGCGAGGGGGTGAACACTGAAGCTTTCTTT | TRBJ1-1 | many | TRBV2 | NA
CASSLSTASGSREYF | TGTGCCAGCAGCCTAAGTACTGCTAGCGGGAGTAGGGAGTACTTC | TRBJ2-7 | many | TRBV3-1 | TRBD2
CASSQMASGRPEDEQYF | TGTGCCAGCAGCCAAATGGCTAGCGGGAGACCGGAGGACGAGCAGTACTTC | TRBJ2-7 | many | TRBV14 | TRBD2
CASSSGTRGYNEQFF | TGTGCCAGCAGCTCCGGGACTAGAGGTTACAATGAGCAGTTCTTC | TRBJ2-1 | many | TRBV7-2 | TRBD2
CASSADPRQGSYEQYF | TGTGCCAGCAGTGCAGACCCAAGGCAGGGCTCCTACGAGCAGTACTTC | TRBJ2-7 | few | TRBV27 | NA
CASGLQGYSNQPQHF | TGTGCTAGTGGCCTACAGGGTTATAGCAATCAGCCCCAGCATTTT | TRBJ1-5 | NA | TRBV12-5 | NA
CASSVGRGTIHGYTF | TGTGCCAGCAGCGTGGGCCGAGGGACAATCCATGGCTACACCTTC | TRBJ1-2 | many | TRBV9 | NA
CASTDFGAYGYTF | TGTGCCAGCACGGACTTTGGGGCCTATGGCTACACCTTC | TRBJ1-2 | many | TRBV6-5 | NA